Listed below are T cell receptor beta chains from one sample, sequenced in a study of CD8+CD57+ T cells in acquired aplastic anemia. TCRdb fed the reads into MiXCR, producing one record per CDR3 protein. The sample records approximately 180,000 distinct CDR3 sequences, less than 60% being singletons. Source material: sorted CD4+, CD8+, or CD8+CD57+ T cells (not recorded which) from PBMCs. These receptors originate from a human donor with aplastic anemia. CDR3s include the opening cysteine and the closing phenylalanine or tryptophan. Each record gives: clone size, J gene, D gene, V gene, CDR3 protein, CDR3 DNA. D genes are given only for firm matches. Rows give clone size only sometimes, using once, few, many, or a class for an expanded clone.

clone_size: many
j_call: TRBJ2-7
d_call: TRBD2
v_call: TRBV5-1
cdr3_aa: CASSLAGTSGSEQYF
cdr3_nt: TGCGCCAGCAGCTTGGCCGGGACTAGCGGGAGCGAGCAGTACTTC

clone_size: NA
j_call: TRBJ2-7
d_call: NA
v_call: TRBV7-8
cdr3_aa: CASSLGERAGWQYF
cdr3_nt: TGTGCCAGCAGCTTAGGGGAGAGGGCAGGTTGGCAGTACTTC

clone_size: NA
j_call: TRBJ2-7
d_call: NA
v_call: TRBV20-1
cdr3_aa: CSAPRSEYEQYF
cdr3_nt: TGCAGTGCTCCGCGGTCCGAATACGAGCAGTACTTC

clone_size: NA
j_call: TRBJ1-1
d_call: TRBD1
v_call: TRBV2
cdr3_aa: CASSRDRATEAFF
cdr3_nt: TGTGCCAGCAGCCGGGACAGGGCCACTGAAGCTTTCTTT

clone_size: few
j_call: TRBJ1-3
d_call: TRBD1
v_call: TRBV29-1
cdr3_aa: CSFQQGSGNTIYF
cdr3_nt: TGCAGCTTCCAACAGGGGTCTGGAAACACCATATATTTT

clone_size: many
j_call: TRBJ1-6
d_call: NA
v_call: TRBV2
cdr3_aa: CASSLRETNNSPLHF
cdr3_nt: TGTGCCAGCAGTCTCAGGGAGACAAATAATTCACCCCTCCACTTT

clone_size: NA
j_call: TRBJ1-1
d_call: NA
v_call: TRBV18
cdr3_aa: CASSPPGGTANTGTEAFF
cdr3_nt: TGTGCCAGCTCACCACCGGGGGGTACAGCTAATACGGGGACTGAAGCTTTCTTT

clone_size: many
j_call: TRBJ2-7
d_call: NA
v_call: TRBV20-1
cdr3_aa: CSARAGNYEQYF
cdr3_nt: TGCAGTGCTAGAGCTGGAAATTACGAGCAGTACTTC

clone_size: many
j_call: TRBJ1-2
d_call: NA
v_call: TRBV27
cdr3_aa: CARHNEDGYTF
cdr3_nt: TGTGCCAGGCATAACGAAGATGGCTACACCTTC

clone_size: many
j_call: TRBJ1-3
d_call: NA
v_call: TRBV6-2/TRBV6-3
cdr3_aa: CASSYGDSSGNTIYF
cdr3_nt: TGTGCCAGCAGTTACGGTGACAGCTCTGGAAACACCATATATTTT

clone_size: NA
j_call: TRBJ2-7
d_call: NA
v_call: TRBV28
cdr3_aa: CASSSPGQTYEQYF
cdr3_nt: TGTGCCAGCAGTTCCCCTGGACAAACCTACGAGCAGTACTTC

clone_size: NA
j_call: TRBJ2-1
d_call: TRBD1
v_call: TRBV29-1
cdr3_aa: CSVGQSYEQFF
cdr3_nt: TGCAGCGTGGGACAGTCTTATGAGCAGTTCTTC

clone_size: NA
j_call: TRBJ1-1
d_call: TRBD1
v_call: TRBV6-5
cdr3_aa: CASSSRGPDTEAFF
cdr3_nt: TGTGCCAGCAGTTCCAGGGGGCCGGACACTGAAGCTTTCTTT

clone_size: few
j_call: TRBJ2-7
d_call: TRBD1
v_call: TRBV15
cdr3_aa: CATSRGTASSYEQYF
cdr3_nt: TGTGCCACCAGCAGGGGGACAGCATCGTCCTACGAGCAGTACTTC

clone_size: many
j_call: TRBJ2-1
d_call: TRBD2
v_call: TRBV20-1
cdr3_aa: CSAPRGGSVINNEQFF
cdr3_nt: TGCAGTGCCCCTCGAGGCGGGAGTGTCATAAACAATGAGCAGTTCTTC

clone_size: many
j_call: TRBJ1-3
d_call: NA
v_call: TRBV6-6
cdr3_aa: CASSYPLGAGNTIYF
cdr3_nt: TGTGCCAGCAGTTACCCCCTCGGGGCCGGAAACACCATATATTTT

clone_size: NA
j_call: TRBJ2-1
d_call: NA
v_call: TRBV7-6
cdr3_aa: CASSLGAGESSYNEQFF
cdr3_nt: TGTGCCAGCAGCTTAGGGGCTGGGGAGAGCTCCTACAATGAGCAGTTCTTC

clone_size: NA
j_call: TRBJ2-5
d_call: TRBD1
v_call: TRBV7-3
cdr3_aa: CASSPGQGLATQYF
cdr3_nt: TGTGCCAGCAGCCCGGGACAGGGGTTGGCGACCCAGTACTTC

clone_size: NA
j_call: TRBJ1-2
d_call: NA
v_call: TRBV2
cdr3_aa: CASEGAGDGYTF
cdr3_nt: TGTGCCAGCGAAGGGGCAGGGGATGGCTACACCTTC

clone_size: NA
j_call: TRBJ1-2
d_call: NA
v_call: TRBV7-8
cdr3_aa: CASSLEALGYTF
cdr3_nt: TGTGCCAGCAGCTTAGAGGCGCTGGGCTACACCTTC

clone_size: NA
j_call: TRBJ2-1
d_call: NA
v_call: TRBV7-6
cdr3_aa: CASSNPSEQFF
cdr3_nt: TGTGCCAGCAGTAATCCCAGTGAGCAGTTCTTC

clone_size: NA
j_call: TRBJ1-5
d_call: NA
v_call: TRBV3-1
cdr3_aa: CASGGGDKNQPQHF
cdr3_nt: TGTGCCAGCGGCGGAGGGGATAAGAATCAGCCCCAGCATTTT

clone_size: NA
j_call: TRBJ2-3
d_call: TRBD2
v_call: TRBV19
cdr3_aa: CASSIRLAGDTQYF
cdr3_nt: TGTGCCAGTAGTATACGACTAGCGGGAGATACGCAGTATTTT

clone_size: once
j_call: TRBJ2-7
d_call: NA
v_call: TRBV5-1
cdr3_aa: CAISAELGGSYEQYF
cdr3_nt: TGCGCCATCAGCGCTGAGTTGGGGGGCTCCTACGAGCAGTACTTC

clone_size: many
j_call: TRBJ2-2
d_call: NA
v_call: TRBV9
cdr3_aa: CASSDRTLGELFF
cdr3_nt: TGTGCCAGCAGCGACCGGACACTCGGGGAGCTGTTTTTT

clone_size: NA
j_call: TRBJ1-6
d_call: NA
v_call: TRBV25-1
cdr3_aa: CVSSETGREASPLHF
cdr3_nt: TGTGTCAGCAGTGAAACGGGACGGGAGGCGTCACCCCTCCACTTT

clone_size: many
j_call: TRBJ2-3
d_call: NA
v_call: TRBV6-2/TRBV6-3
cdr3_aa: CASSYGRATQYF
cdr3_nt: TGTGCCAGCAGTTACGGCAGGGCTACGCAGTATTTT

clone_size: few
j_call: TRBJ2-1
d_call: NA
v_call: TRBV6-5
cdr3_aa: CASSYSTFISGSDNEQFF
cdr3_nt: TGTGCCAGCAGTTACTCGACGTTTATCTCAGGGAGTGACAATGAGCAGTTCTTC

clone_size: NA
j_call: TRBJ2-7
d_call: TRBD2
v_call: TRBV11-2
cdr3_aa: CASSSERWGGYYEQYF
cdr3_nt: TGTGCCAGCAGCTCCGAGAGGTGGGGGGGATACTACGAGCAGTACTTC

clone_size: NA
j_call: TRBJ1-5
d_call: NA
v_call: TRBV20-1
cdr3_aa: CSASPAGQPQHF
cdr3_nt: TGCAGTGCTAGTCCAGCAGGTCAGCCCCAGCATTTT

clone_size: many
j_call: TRBJ2-7
d_call: NA
v_call: TRBV6-2/TRBV6-3
cdr3_aa: CASSYELGESNSYEQYF
cdr3_nt: TGTGCCAGCAGTTACGAATTGGGGGAATCCAACTCCTACGAGCAGTACTTC

clone_size: many
j_call: TRBJ1-4
d_call: TRBD1
v_call: TRBV5-1
cdr3_aa: CASSVRGPGEKLFF
cdr3_nt: TGCGCCAGCAGCGTCAGGGGGCCGGGTGAAAAACTGTTTTTT

clone_size: once
j_call: TRBJ2-7
d_call: TRBD1
v_call: TRBV20-1
cdr3_aa: CSALGQGRRYEQYF
cdr3_nt: TGCAGTGCACTTGGACAGGGGCGACGGTACGAGCAGTACTTC

clone_size: few
j_call: TRBJ2-2
d_call: NA
v_call: TRBV3-1
cdr3_aa: CATTVRGTGELFF
cdr3_nt: TGTGCCACAACTGTACGGGGGACCGGGGAGCTGTTTTTT

clone_size: NA
j_call: TRBJ2-1
d_call: NA
v_call: TRBV2
cdr3_aa: CASRSNEQFF
cdr3_nt: TGTGCCAGCCGGTCCAATGAGCAGTTCTTC

clone_size: many
j_call: TRBJ1-5
d_call: NA
v_call: TRBV9
cdr3_aa: CASSVDWDTSNQPQHF
cdr3_nt: TGTGCCAGCAGCGTCGACTGGGACACCAGCAATCAGCCCCAGCATTTT

clone_size: NA
j_call: TRBJ2-1
d_call: TRBD1
v_call: TRBV7-3
cdr3_aa: CASSLKGQGASEQFF
cdr3_nt: TGTGCCAGCAGCTTAAAGGGACAGGGGGCTAGTGAGCAGTTCTTC

clone_size: NA
j_call: TRBJ1-5
d_call: NA
v_call: TRBV15
cdr3_aa: CATSRDLENQPQHF
cdr3_nt: TGTGCCACCAGCAGAGATTTGGAGAATCAGCCCCAGCATTTT

clone_size: once
j_call: TRBJ2-1
d_call: TRBD2
v_call: TRBV15
cdr3_aa: CATSRGSGGVNEQFF
cdr3_nt: TGTGCCACCAGCAGGGGTAGCGGGGGGGTGAATGAGCAGTTCTTC

clone_size: NA
j_call: TRBJ2-2
d_call: TRBD2
v_call: TRBV5-6
cdr3_aa: CASSLAGRITGGLFF
cdr3_nt: TGTGCCAGCAGCTTGGCCGGGAGGATTACCGGGGGGCTGTTTTTT

clone_size: NA
j_call: TRBJ2-7
d_call: TRBD1
v_call: TRBV10-2
cdr3_aa: CASEDRAYEQYF
cdr3_nt: TGCGCCAGCGAGGACAGGGCCTACGAGCAGTACTTC

clone_size: NA
j_call: TRBJ1-2
d_call: NA
v_call: TRBV11-3
cdr3_aa: CASSPQQRGYGYTF
cdr3_nt: TGTGCCAGCAGCCCCCAACAGCGTGGCTATGGCTACACCTTC

clone_size: NA
j_call: TRBJ1-1
d_call: NA
v_call: TRBV7-3
cdr3_aa: CASSLSSTVLNTEAFF
cdr3_nt: TGTGCCAGCAGCTTAAGTTCGACAGTTCTGAACACTGAAGCTTTCTTT

clone_size: NA
j_call: TRBJ2-2
d_call: TRBD2
v_call: TRBV15
cdr3_aa: CATSSSGGITGELFF
cdr3_nt: TGTGCCACCAGCTCTAGCGGGGGAATCACCGGGGAGCTGTTTTTT

clone_size: many
j_call: TRBJ2-7
d_call: TRBD1
v_call: TRBV20-1
cdr3_aa: CSATRQGYEQYF
cdr3_nt: TGCAGTGCTACAAGACAGGGGTACGAGCAGTACTTC

clone_size: NA
j_call: TRBJ2-7
d_call: TRBD2
v_call: TRBV15
cdr3_aa: CATSNERRGGWPYEQYF
cdr3_nt: TGTGCCACCAGCAACGAACGGCGGGGGGGGTGGCCCTACGAGCAGTACTTC

clone_size: many
j_call: TRBJ2-6
d_call: NA
v_call: TRBV6-5
cdr3_aa: CASSLRWSGANVLTF
cdr3_nt: TGTGCCAGCAGTTTACGTTGGTCTGGGGCCAACGTCCTGACTTTC

clone_size: NA
j_call: TRBJ2-3
d_call: NA
v_call: TRBV24-1
cdr3_aa: CATSDVDGDTQYF
cdr3_nt: TGTGCCACCAGTGATGTGGATGGAGATACGCAGTATTTT

clone_size: many
j_call: TRBJ1-1
d_call: TRBD1
v_call: TRBV19
cdr3_aa: CATRIDRAVNTEAFF
cdr3_nt: TGTGCCACCCGAATAGACAGGGCCGTGAACACTGAAGCTTTCTTT

clone_size: many
j_call: TRBJ2-2
d_call: TRBD2
v_call: TRBV2
cdr3_aa: CASSEGLAGRTSTGELFF
cdr3_nt: TGTGCCAGCAGTGAAGGACTAGCGGGCCGCACTTCCACCGGGGAGCTGTTTTTT

clone_size: many
j_call: TRBJ2-3
d_call: TRBD2
v_call: TRBV12-3/TRBV12-4
cdr3_aa: CASSSPGGSTDTQYF
cdr3_nt: TGTGCCAGCAGTTCCCCGGGGGGGAGCACAGATACGCAGTATTTT

clone_size: NA
j_call: TRBJ2-7
d_call: NA
v_call: TRBV29-1
cdr3_aa: CSLDGNYEQYF
cdr3_nt: TGCAGCTTGGACGGAAACTACGAGCAGTACTTC

clone_size: NA
j_call: TRBJ1-2
d_call: NA
v_call: TRBV19
cdr3_aa: CASSPSTANYGYTF
cdr3_nt: TGTGCCAGCAGCCCTTCCACAGCGAACTATGGCTACACCTTC

clone_size: few
j_call: TRBJ2-5
d_call: NA
v_call: TRBV7-8
cdr3_aa: CASSLLPWGAQYQETQYF
cdr3_nt: TGTGCCAGCAGCTTACTCCCTTGGGGGGCTCAGTACCAAGAGACCCAGTACTTC

clone_size: NA
j_call: TRBJ2-3
d_call: NA
v_call: TRBV12-3/TRBV12-4
cdr3_aa: CASSTSNDADTQYF
cdr3_nt: TGTGCCAGCAGTACTAGCAATGATGCAGATACGCAGTATTTT